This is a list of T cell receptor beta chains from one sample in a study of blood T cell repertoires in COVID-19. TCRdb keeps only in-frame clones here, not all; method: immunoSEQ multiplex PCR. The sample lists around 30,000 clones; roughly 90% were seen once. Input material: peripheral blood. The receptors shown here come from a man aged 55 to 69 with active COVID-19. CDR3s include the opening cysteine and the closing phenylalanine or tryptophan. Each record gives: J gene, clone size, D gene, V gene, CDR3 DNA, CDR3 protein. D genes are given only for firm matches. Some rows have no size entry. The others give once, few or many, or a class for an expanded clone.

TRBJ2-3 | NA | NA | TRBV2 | TGTGCCAGCAGTTCCACTTACGGTCAAGATACGCAGTATTTT | CASSSTYGQDTQYF
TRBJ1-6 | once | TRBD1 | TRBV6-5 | TGTGCCAGCAGTTACGGGGACAGGGCAAATTCACCCCTCCACTTT | CASSYGDRANSPLHF
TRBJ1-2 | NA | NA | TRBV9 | TGTGCCAGCAGCGTTTCAGGAGGGGTGGACTATGGCTACACCTTC | CASSVSGGVDYGYTF
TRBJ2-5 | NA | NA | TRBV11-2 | TGTGCCAGCAGCTTAGGGTCTACTAGTGTTGTCGAGACCCAGTACTTC | CASSLGSTSVVETQYF
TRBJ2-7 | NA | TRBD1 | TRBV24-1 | TGTGCCACCAGTGATCCCGGACAGGGACACGAGCAGTACTTC | CATSDPGQGHEQYF
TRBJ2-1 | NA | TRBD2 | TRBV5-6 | TGTGCCAGCAGCCCCGGGACTAGCGATTCAGTCTACAATGAGCAGTTCTTC | CASSPGTSDSVYNEQFF
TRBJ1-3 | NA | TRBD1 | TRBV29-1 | TGCAGCGCAGGACAGGGGGCTGGAAACACCATATATTTT | CSAGQGAGNTIYF
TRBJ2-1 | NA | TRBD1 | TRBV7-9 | TGTGCCAGCACCACGACCCGGACAGGGGGTGTCGGATCCTACAATGAGCAGTTCTTC | CASTTTRTGGVGSYNEQFF
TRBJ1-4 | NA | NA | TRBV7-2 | TGTGCCACCTCGCTAGGGGGGGCTTTAGAAAAACTGTTTTTT | CATSLGGALEKLFF
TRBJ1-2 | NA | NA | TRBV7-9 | TGTGCCAGCAGTCGCACAGGCCTTTTGCATGGCTACACCTTC | CASSRTGLLHGYTF
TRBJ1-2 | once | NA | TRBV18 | TGTGCCAGCTCCCGCGACAAGAGAATACCTAACTATGGCTACACCTTC | CASSRDKRIPNYGYTF
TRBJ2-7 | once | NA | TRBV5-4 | TGTGCCAGCAGCTTGGCCGGAGTGACGAACGAGCAGTACTTC | CASSLAGVTNEQYF
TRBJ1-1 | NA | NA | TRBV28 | TGTGCCAGCAGGCGTACAGGGTCGACTGAAGCTTTCTTT | CASRRTGSTEAFF
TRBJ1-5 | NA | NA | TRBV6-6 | TGTGCCAGCAGTTACTCAGGGGGCAATCAGCCCCAGCATTTT | CASSYSGGNQPQHF
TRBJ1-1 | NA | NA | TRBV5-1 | TGCGCCAGCAGCTGGGGGGGACGGACTGAAGCTTTCTTT | CASSWGGRTEAFF
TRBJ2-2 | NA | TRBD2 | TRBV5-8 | TGTGCCAGCAGCCCCGGGACTAGCGGGTTGACCGGGGAGCTGTTTTTT | CASSPGTSGLTGELFF
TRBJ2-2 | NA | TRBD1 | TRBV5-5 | TGTGCCAGCAGCCGAACAGGGGGCGCGGCGACCGGGGAGCTGTTTTTT | CASSRTGGAATGELFF
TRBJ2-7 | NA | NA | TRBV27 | TGTGCCAGCAGTTTATACAGGGTTACGACGGACGAGCAGTACTTC | CASSLYRVTTDEQYF
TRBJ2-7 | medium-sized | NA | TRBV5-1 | TGCGCCAGCAGCCGCCGTAGGGGCACCTACGAGCAGTACTTC | CASSRRRGTYEQYF
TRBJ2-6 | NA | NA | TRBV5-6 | TGTGCCAGCAGCGGTACATCTTACTCTGGGGCCAACGTCCTGACTTTC | CASSGTSYSGANVLTF
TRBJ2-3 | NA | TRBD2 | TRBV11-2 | TGTGCCAGCAGCTTTAGCGGGTCGAGCACAGATACGCAGTATTTT | CASSFSGSSTDTQYF
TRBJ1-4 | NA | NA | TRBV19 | TGTGCCAGTAGTATCTCGGGGTCTGGTAATGAAAAACTGTTTTTT | CASSISGSGNEKLFF
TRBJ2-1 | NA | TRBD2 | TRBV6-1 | TGTGCCAGCAGTGGGACTATAGCGGGCTCCTACAATGAGCAGTTCTTC | CASSGTIAGSYNEQFF
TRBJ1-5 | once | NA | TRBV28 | TGTGCCAGCAGTCCCGGGGGGCGGAGCAATCAGCCCCAGCATTTT | CASSPGGRSNQPQHF
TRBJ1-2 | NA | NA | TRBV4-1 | TGCGCCAGCAGCCAAATCGGGGGGTTCAAGTATGGCTACACCTTC | CASSQIGGFKYGYTF
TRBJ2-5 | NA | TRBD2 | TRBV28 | TGTGCCAGCAGTCTCTCGACTAGCGGGGGGGCAGAGACCCAGTACTTC | CASSLSTSGGAETQYF
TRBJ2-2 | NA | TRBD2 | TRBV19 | TGTGCCAGTAGTATAGCGGGGGGTCATACCGGGGAGCTGTTTTTT | CASSIAGGHTGELFF
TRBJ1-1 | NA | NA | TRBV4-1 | TGCGCCAGCAGCCGGATAGGACTCACGAACACTGAAGCTTTCTTT | CASSRIGLTNTEAFF
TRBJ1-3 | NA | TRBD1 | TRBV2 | TGTGCCAGCAGTGAATGGACAGGGTCTGGAAACACCATATATTTT | CASSEWTGSGNTIYF
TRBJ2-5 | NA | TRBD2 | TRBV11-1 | TGTGCCAGCAGCTTAGCGCCACGGGGGGGGTTCCAAGAGACCCAGTACTTC | CASSLAPRGGFQETQYF
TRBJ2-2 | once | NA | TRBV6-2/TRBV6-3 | TGTGCCAGCAGTGGAGGGGACACCGGGGAGCTGTTTTTT | CASSGGDTGELFF
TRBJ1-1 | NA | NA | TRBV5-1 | TGCGCCAGCAGCTTGTGGGGTGAGGGCACTGAAGCTTTCTTT | CASSLWGEGTEAFF
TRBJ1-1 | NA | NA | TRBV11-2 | TGTGCCAGCAGCTCACAGGAGAACACTGAAGCTTTCTTT | CASSSQENTEAFF
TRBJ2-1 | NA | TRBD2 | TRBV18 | TGTGCCAGCTCACCACCGCTAGCGGGGGGACCCGGGAATGAGCAGTTCTTC | CASSPPLAGGPGNEQFF
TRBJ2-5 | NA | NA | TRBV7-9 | TGTGCCAGCAGCCCGCGACAGGCGTTCCGGGAGACCCAGTACTTC | CASSPRQAFRETQYF
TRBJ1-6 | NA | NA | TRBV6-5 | TGTGCCAGCAGTTACTCAGGGGAATCACCCCTCCACTTT | CASSYSGESPLHF
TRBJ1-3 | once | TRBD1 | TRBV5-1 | TGCGCCAGCAGCACGGGACAGGGTATAGGAAACACCATATATTTT | CASSTGQGIGNTIYF
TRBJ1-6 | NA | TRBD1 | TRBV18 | TGTGCCAGCTCGCCAGGAACAGGGGTGAGTTCACCCCTCCACTTT | CASSPGTGVSSPLHF
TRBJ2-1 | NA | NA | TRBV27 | TGTGCCAGCAGTTTATTCGGTGAGCAGTTCTTC | CASSLFGEQFF
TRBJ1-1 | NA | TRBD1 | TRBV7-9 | TGTGCCAGCAGCCCGGGACAGCCGGGGGCTGAAGCTTTCTTT | CASSPGQPGAEAFF
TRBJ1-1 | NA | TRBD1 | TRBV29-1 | TGCAGCGCCCGACAGGGTGGCACTGAAGCTTTCTTT | CSARQGGTEAFF
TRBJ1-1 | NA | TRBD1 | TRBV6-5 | TGTGCCAGCATCATGACAGGGTCGGCCACTGAAGCTTTCTTT | CASIMTGSATEAFF
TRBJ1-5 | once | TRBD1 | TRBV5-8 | TGTGCCAGCAGCCCTACAGGGGCCCGGGCCTTGAATCAGCCCCAGCATTTT | CASSPTGARALNQPQHF